The clone carrying this T cell receptor beta chain was seen more than once but under ten times. Its antigen remains unknown. Germline assignment: CDR1 SGHAT and CDR2 FQDESV (reference sequence). V lost 3 bases and J 4 bases, leaving 9 bases between the germline ends. The CDR3 runs to 13 residues. Researchers tagged individual cDNA molecules with unique molecular identifiers. Via MiXCR, TCRdb re-called the 5' RACE reads, giving one row per CDR3 protein. The sample holds some 66,000 distinct CDR3 sequences, under 15% seen once. This specimen belongs to a study of early T cells in non-severe SARS-CoV-2 infection. Looking at the study overall: Unsorted whole blood bulk RNA was sequenced, with unpaired chains. Study outcomes and limitations: CD4 and private specificities were missed by VDJdb matching, which favored anti-spike CD8 responses.

The sequenced sample consisted of whole blood. This chain connects TRBV11-1 to TRBJ1-1; possible D gene TRBD1, 5 bases. This TCR was recovered from an adult who was a healthcare worker with PCR-confirmed SARS-CoV-2 infection or an uninfected control (not recorded which). Here the CDR3 reads CASSLSRGTEAFF. CDR3 bases: TGTGCCAGCAGCTTGTCTAGGGGCACTGAAGCTTTCTTT.